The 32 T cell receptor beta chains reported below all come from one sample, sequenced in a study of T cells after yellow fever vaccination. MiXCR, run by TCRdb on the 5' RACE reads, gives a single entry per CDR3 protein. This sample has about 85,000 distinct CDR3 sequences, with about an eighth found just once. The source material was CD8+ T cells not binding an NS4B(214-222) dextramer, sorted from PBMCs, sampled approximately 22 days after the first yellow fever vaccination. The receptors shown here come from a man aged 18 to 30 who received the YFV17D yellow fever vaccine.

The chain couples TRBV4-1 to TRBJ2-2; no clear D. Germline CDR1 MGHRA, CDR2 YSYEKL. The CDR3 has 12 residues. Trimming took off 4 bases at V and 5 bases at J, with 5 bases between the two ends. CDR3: CASSRRTGELFF. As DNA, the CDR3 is TGCGCCAGCAGCCGGAGAACCGGGGAGCTGTTTTTT.

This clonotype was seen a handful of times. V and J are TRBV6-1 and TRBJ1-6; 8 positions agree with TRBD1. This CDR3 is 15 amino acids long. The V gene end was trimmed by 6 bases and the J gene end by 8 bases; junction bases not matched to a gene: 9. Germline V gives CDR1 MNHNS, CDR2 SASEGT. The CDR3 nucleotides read TGTGCCAGCAGCTCGCAGGGGGCGCGTGATTCACCCCTCCACTTT. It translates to CASSSQGARDSPLHF.

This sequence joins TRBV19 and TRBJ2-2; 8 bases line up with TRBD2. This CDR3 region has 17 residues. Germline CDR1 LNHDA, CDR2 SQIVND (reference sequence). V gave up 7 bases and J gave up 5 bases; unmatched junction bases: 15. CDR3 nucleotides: TGTGCCAGTACCTACCGGGAGGGAATGGTGTTGACCGGGGAGCTGTTTTTT. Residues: CASTYREGMVLTGELFF.

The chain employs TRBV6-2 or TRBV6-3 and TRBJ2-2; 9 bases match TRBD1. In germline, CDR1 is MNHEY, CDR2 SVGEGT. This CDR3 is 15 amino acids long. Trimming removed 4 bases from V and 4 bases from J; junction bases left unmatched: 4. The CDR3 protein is CASSSTGGITGELFF. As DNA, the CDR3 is TGTGCCAGCAGTTCGACAGGGGGGATCACCGGGGAGCTGTTTTTT.

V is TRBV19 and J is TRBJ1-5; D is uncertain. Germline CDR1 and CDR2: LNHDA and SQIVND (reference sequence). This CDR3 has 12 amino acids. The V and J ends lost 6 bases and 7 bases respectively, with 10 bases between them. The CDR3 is CASSFQRQPQHF. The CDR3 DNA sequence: TGTGCCAGTAGCTTCCAGCGACAGCCCCAGCATTTT.

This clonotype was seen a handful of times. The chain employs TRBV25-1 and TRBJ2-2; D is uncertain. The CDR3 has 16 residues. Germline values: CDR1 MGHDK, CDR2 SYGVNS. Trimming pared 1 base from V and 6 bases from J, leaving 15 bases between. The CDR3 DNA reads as TGTGCCAGCAGTGAATCTGGGGTGGGCCTGGCCGGGGAGCTGTTTTTT. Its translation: CASSESGVGLAGELFF.

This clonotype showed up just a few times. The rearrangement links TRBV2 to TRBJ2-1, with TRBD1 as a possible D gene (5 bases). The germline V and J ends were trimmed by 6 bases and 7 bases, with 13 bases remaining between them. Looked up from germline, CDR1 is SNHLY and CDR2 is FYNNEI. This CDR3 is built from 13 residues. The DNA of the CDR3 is TGTGCCAGCAGAAGACAGTCCTTGAATGAGCAGTTCTTC. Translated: CASRRQSLNEQFF.

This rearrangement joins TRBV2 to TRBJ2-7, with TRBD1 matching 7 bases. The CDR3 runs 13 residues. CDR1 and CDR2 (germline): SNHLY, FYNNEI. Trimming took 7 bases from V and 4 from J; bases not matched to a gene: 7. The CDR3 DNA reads TGTGCCAGCACCCCCCGGACAGGTTACGAGCAGTACGTC. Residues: CASTPRTGYEQYV.

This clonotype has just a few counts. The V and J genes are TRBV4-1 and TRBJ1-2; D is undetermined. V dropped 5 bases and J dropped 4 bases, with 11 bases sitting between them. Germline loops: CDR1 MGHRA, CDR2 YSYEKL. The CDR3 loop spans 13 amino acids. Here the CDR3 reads CASSGAEGYGYTF. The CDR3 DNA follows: TGCGCCAGCAGCGGAGCCGAAGGCTATGGCTACACCTTC.

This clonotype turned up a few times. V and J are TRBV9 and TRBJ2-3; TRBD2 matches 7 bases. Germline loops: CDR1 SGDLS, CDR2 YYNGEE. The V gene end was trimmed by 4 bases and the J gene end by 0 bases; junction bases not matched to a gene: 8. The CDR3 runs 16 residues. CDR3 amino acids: CASSSGEAGSTDTQYF. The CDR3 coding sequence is TGTGCCAGCAGCTCTGGAGAAGCGGGGAGCACAGATACGCAGTATTTT.

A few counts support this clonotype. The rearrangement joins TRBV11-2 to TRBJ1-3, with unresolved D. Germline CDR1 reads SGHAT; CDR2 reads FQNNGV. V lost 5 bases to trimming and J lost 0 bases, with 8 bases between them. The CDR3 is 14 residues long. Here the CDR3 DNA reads TGTGCCAGCAGCACTACCTACTCTGGAAACACCATATATTTT. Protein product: CASSTTYSGNTIYF.

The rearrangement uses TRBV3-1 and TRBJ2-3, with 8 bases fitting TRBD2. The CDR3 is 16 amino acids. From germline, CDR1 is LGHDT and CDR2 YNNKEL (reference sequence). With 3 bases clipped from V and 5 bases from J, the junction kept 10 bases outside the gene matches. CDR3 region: CASSHVAGPPEDTQYF. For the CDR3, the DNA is TGTGCCAGCAGCCACGTAGCGGGGCCTCCGGAAGATACGCAGTATTTT.

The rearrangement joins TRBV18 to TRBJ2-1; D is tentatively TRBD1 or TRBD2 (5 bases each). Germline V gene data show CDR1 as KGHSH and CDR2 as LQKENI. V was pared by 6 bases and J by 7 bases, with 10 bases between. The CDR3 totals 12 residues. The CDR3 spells CASSNEGNEQFF. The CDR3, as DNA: TGTGCCAGCTCCAACGAGGGGAATGAGCAGTTCTTC.

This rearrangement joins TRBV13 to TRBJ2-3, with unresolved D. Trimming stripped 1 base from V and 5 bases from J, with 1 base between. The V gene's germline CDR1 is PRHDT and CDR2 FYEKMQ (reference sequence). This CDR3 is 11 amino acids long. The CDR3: CASSLEDTQYF. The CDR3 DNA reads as TGTGCCAGCAGCTTAGAAGATACGCAGTATTTT.

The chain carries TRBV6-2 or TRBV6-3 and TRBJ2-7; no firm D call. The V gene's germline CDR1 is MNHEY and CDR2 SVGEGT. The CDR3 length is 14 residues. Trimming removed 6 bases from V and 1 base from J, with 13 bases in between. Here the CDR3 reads CASSRSHVSYEQYV. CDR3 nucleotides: TGTGCCAGCAGCAGAAGCCACGTATCCTACGAGCAGTACGTC.

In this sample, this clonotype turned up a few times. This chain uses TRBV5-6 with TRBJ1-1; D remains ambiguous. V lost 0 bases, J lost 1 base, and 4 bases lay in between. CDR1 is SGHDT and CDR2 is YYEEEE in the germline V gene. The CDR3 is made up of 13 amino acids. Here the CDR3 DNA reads TGTGCCAGCAGCTTGGCCGCGAACACTGAAGCTTTCTTT. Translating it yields CASSLAANTEAFF.

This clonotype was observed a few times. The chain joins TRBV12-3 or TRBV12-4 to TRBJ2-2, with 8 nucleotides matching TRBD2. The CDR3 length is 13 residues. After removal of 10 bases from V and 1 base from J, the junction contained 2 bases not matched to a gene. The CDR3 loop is CATGGENTGELFF. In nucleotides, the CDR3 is TGTGCCACCGGGGGGGAGAACACCGGGGAGCTGTTTTTT.

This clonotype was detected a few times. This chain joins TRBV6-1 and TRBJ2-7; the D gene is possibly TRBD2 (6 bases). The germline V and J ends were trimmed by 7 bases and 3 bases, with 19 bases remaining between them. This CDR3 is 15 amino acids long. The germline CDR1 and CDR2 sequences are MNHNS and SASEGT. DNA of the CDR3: TGTGCCAGCACCTGGGGGGTAACCAACGACTACGAGCAGTACTTC. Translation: CASTWGVTNDYEQYF.

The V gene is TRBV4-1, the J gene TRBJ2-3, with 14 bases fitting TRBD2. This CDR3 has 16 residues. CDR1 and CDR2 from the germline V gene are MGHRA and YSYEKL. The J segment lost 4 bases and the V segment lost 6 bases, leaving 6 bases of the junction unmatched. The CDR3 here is CASRYRLAGGSDTQYF. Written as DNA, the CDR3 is TGCGCCAGCAGATACCGACTAGCGGGGGGGTCAGATACGCAGTATTTT.

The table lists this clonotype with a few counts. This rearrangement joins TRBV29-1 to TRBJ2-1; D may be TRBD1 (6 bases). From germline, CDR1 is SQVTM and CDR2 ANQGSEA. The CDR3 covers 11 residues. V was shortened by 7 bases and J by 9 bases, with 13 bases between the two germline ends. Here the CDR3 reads CSGDQGIEQFF. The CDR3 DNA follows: TGCAGCGGGGATCAGGGGATTGAGCAGTTCTTC.

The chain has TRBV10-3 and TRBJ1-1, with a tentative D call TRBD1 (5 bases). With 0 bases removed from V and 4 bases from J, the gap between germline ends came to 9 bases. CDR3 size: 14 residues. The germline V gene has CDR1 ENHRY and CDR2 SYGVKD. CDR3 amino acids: CAISESMGGTEAFF. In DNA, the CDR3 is TGTGCCATCAGTGAGTCGATGGGGGGCACTGAAGCTTTCTTT.

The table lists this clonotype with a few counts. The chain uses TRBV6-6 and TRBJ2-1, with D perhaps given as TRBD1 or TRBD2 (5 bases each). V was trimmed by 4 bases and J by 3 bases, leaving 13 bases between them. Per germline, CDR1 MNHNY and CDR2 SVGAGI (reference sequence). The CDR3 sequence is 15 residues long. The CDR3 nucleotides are TGTGCCAGCAGTTCTATCCGGGACGGCTACAATGAGCAGTTCTTC. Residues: CASSSIRDGYNEQFF.

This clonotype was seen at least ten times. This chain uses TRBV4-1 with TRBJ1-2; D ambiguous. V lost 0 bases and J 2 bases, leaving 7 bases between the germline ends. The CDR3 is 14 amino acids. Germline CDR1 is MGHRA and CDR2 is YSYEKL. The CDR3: CASSQDRGNYGYTF. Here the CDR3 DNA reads TGCGCCAGCAGCCAAGATCGAGGGAACTATGGCTACACCTTC.

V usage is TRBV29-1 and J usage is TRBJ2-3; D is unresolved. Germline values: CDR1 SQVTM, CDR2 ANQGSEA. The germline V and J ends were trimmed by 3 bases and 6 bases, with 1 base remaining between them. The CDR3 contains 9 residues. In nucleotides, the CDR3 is TGCAGCGTTGACGATACGCAGTATTTT. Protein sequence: CSVDDTQYF.

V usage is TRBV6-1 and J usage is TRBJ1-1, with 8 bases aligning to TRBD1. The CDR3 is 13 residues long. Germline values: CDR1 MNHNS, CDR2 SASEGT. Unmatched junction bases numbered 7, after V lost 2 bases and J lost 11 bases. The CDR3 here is CASSEPQGDGAFF. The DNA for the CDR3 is TGTGCCAGCAGTGAACCACAGGGGGACGGCGCTTTCTTT.

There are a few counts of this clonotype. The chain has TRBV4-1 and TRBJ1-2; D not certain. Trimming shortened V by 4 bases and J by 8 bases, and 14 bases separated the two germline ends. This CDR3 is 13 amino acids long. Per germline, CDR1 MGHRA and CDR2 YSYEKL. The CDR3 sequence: CASSPPSGGGYTF. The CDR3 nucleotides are TGCGCCAGCAGCCCCCCGAGTGGTGGGGGCTACACCTTC.

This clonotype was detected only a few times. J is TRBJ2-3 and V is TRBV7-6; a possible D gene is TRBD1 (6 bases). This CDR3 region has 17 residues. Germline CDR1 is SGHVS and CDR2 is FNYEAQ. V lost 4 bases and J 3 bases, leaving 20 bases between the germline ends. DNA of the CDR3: TGTGCCAGCAGCTCTCGCCTAACAGGGAGCAATACAGATACGCAGTATTTT. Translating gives CASSSRLTGSNTDTQYF.

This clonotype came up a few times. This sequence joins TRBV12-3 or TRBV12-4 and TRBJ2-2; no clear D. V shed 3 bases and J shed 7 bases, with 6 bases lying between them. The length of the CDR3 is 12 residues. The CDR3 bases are TGTGCCAGCAGTTTGGGCCTCGGGGAGCTGTTTTTT. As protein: CASSLGLGELFF.

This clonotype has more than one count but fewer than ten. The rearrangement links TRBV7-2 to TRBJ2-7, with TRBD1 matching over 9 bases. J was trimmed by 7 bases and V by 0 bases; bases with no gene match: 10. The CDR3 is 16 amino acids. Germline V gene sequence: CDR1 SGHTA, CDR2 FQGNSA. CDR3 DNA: TGTGCCAGCAGCTTAGCAGGGACAGGGAACATTCCGGAGCAGTACGTC. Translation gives CASSLAGTGNIPEQYV.

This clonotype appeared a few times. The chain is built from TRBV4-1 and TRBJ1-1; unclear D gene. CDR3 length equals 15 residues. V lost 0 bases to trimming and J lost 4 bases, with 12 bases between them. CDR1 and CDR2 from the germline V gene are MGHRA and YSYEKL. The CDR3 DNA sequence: TGCGCCAGCAGCCAAGAGGGCGCGTACGGCACTGAAGCTTTCTTT. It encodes CASSQEGAYGTEAFF.

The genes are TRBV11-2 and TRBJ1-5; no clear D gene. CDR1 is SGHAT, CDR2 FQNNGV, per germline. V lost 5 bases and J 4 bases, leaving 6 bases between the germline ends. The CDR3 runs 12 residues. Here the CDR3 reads CASSAPNQPQHF. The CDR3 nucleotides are TGTGCCAGCAGCGCCCCTAATCAGCCCCAGCATTTT.

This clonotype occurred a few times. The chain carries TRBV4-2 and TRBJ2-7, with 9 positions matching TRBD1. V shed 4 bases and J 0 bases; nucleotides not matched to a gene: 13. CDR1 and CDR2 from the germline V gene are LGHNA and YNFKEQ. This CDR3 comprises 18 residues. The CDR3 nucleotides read TGTGCCAGCAGCCCCCGTGGGGGAGGACAGGGGTTCTCCTACGAGCAGTACTTC. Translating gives CASSPRGGGQGFSYEQYF.